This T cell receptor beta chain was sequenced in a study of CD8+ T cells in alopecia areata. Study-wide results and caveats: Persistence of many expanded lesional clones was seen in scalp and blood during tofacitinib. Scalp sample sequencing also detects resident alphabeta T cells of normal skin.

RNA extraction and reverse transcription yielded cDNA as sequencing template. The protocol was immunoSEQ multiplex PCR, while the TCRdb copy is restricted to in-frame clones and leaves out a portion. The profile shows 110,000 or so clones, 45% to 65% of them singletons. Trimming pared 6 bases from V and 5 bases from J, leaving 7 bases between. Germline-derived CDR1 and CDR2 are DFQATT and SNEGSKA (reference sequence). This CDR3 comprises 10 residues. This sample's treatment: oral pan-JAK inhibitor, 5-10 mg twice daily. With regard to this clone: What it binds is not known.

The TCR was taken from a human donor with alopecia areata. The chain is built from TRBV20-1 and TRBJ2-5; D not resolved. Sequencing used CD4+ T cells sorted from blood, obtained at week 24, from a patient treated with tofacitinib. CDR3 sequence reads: CSALGETQYF. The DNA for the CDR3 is TGCAGTGCCCTGGGGGAGACCCAGTACTTC.